Included here is one T cell receptor beta chain sequence, with context. The sample belongs to a study of long-term antiretroviral therapy in people with HIV. Study context: The oldest samples precede the 2015 immediate-ART recommendation by about a decade.

With survey level as its setting, the immunoSEQ assay was v3.0. The protocol was immunoSEQ multiplex PCR, while the TCRdb copy is restricted to in-frame clones and leaves out a portion. Of about 7,100 clones in the sample, 81% were seen once. This CDR3 comprises 16 residues. The germline V gene encodes CDR1 SGDLS and CDR2 YYNGEE. V lost 2 bases to trimming and J lost 1 base; unmatched junction nucleotides: 8. This sequence was found in a man aged 35-49 years with HIV. The material sequenced was unsorted PBMCs, taken 2.5 to 2.7 years before starting antiretroviral therapy. The V and J genes are TRBV9 and TRBJ2-5; 7 nucleotides match TRBD1. CDR3 protein: CASSVRSTGSQETQYF. CDR3 sequence (DNA): TGTGCCAGCAGCGTCCGATCGACAGGGTCCCAAGAGACCCAGTACTTC.